The following is a T cell receptor beta chain sequence with its context. The table came from immunoSEQ multiplex PCR; TCRdb's copy has only in-frame clones and leaves some out. The table lists more than 150,000 clones, 85% to 95% of them singletons. The sample comes from a study of blood T cell repertoires in COVID-19. Turning to the study itself: Sources were T cells, B-cell-depleted T cells, or PBMCs; the material itself was cDNA or gDNA.

CDR1 and CDR2 from the germline V gene are MDHEN and SYDVKM. V shed 4 bases and J 6 bases; nucleotides not matched to a gene: 6. The CDR3 has 14 amino acids. This receptor was identified in a man aged 50 to 60 with acute or convalescent COVID-19. The material sequenced was peripheral blood. The chain links TRBV28 to TRBJ1-1, with 9 positions matching TRBD1. The DNA of the CDR3 is TGTGCCAGCAGTTCGGGACAGGGTCACGCTGAAGCTTTCTTT. This translates into CASSSGQGHAEAFF.